The entry below gives a single T cell receptor (beta chain) sequence along with its context. The antigen is unknown. The data originate from a study of PD-1 blockade in classical Hodgkin lymphoma. Here immunoSEQ multiplex PCR was the method, and the copy in TCRdb shows in-frame clones only, minus some. The repertoire has around 21,000 clones, about 77% of them found once; the top ten carry 20%. Study conclusions and caveats: According to reports, newly diagnosed patients had lower baseline TCR diversity than healthy donors, and relapsed/refractory patients had lower baseline TCR diversity still. There remain no defined causes for the repertoire differences, which possibly reflect disease activity or prior therapy. It was CD4+ TCR diversity, not CD8+, that rose significantly by C4D1.

Regarding time point: cycle 4 day 1 (C4D1), after five to seven weeks of nivolumab. Each patient's relapse followed autologous stem cell transplantation, and brentuximab vedotin exposure varied. This TCR derives from a human donor with classical Hodgkin lymphoma. Sequencing used peripheral blood mononuclear cells (PBMCs), obtained before the fourth cycle of nivolumab.

The CDR3 sequence: CAWRSGGEQYF. DNA of the CDR3: TGTGCCTGGAGGTCAGGGGGCGAGCAGTACTTC. The chain joins TRBV30 to TRBJ2-7; 7 nucleotides match TRBD1. This CDR3 region has 11 residues. Germline-derived CDR1 and CDR2 are GTSNPN and SVGIG (reference sequence). V was pared by 3 bases and J by 6 bases, with 2 bases of the junction left unmatched.